This T cell receptor (beta chain) was obtained from a study of cytomegalovirus exposure and HLA in healthy donors. This clone was seen a few times. Its antigen is as yet unknown. Study conclusions and caveats: As a later analysis showed, a missense DCLRE1C variant was linked to trimming of TCR beta V- and J-genes. Later on, an analysis showed TCR association rates differing by HLA locus, with DRB1 the most and HLA-C the fewest. Presence/absence analysis assumed near-uniform sequencing depth across donors. In an earlier analysis, in roughly 600 donors, most V segments appeared productive either ~87% or ~30% of the time.

The V gene lost 2 bases and the J gene lost 2 bases, with 10 bases spanning the gap. The CDR3 is 14 residues long. The germline CDR1 and CDR2 sequences are KGHSH and LQKENI. The PCR ran on 60 Vbeta and 13 Jbeta primers. The repertoire was sequenced with immunoSEQ multiplex PCR; TCRdb's copy has only in-frame clones and lacks some. The sample yields about 140,000 clones, about two thirds seen once. Sequencing was carried out using PBMCs. V gene TRBV18 combines with J gene TRBJ2-7; tentative D call: TRBD2 (5 bases). The origin of this receptor is a man between 60 and 70 years old in good health and CMV-seronegative. For the CDR3, the DNA is TGTGCCAGCTCACCAACGCGGGTCACCTACGAGCAGTACTTC. As protein: CASSPTRVTYEQYF.